The 13 T cell receptor beta chains in this list originate from one sample, sequenced in a study of early stage breast cancer tumors. Libraries were prepared by immunoSEQ multiplex PCR; TCRdb keeps only in-frame clonotypes and omits some of them. In the table there are more than 55,000 clones, 65% to 85% of which are singletons. Sequenced: blood. All receptors derive from a person aged 35-49 years with breast cancer.

V is TRBV5-4 and J is TRBJ1-4; D not resolved. CDR1 is SGHNT and CDR2 is YYREEE in the germline V gene (reference sequence). V shed 4 bases and J shed 0 bases, with 19 bases lying between them. This CDR3 has 18 amino acids. The CDR3 region has the DNA TGTGCCAGCAGCGCCCGCCGCGGACTAACCGCAACTAATGAAAAACTGTTTTTT. Protein product: CASSARRGLTATNEKLFF.

The chain combines TRBV7-3 with TRBJ2-3; D is possibly TRBD1 or TRBD2 (6 bases each). Germline V CDR1 and CDR2: SGHTA, FQGTGA. V lost 5 bases and J 6 bases, leaving 15 bases between the germline ends. The CDR3 sequence is 14 residues long. DNA for the CDR3: TGTGCCAGCAGCCTCCAAGGGGGGCTGGATACGCAGTATTTT. The encoded protein is CASSLQGGLDTQYF.

The chain links TRBV6-6 to TRBJ2-2, with 8 bases matching TRBD1. Germline lookup yields CDR1 MNHNY and CDR2 SVGAGI (reference sequence). The junction had 8 bases not matched to a gene; V was cut back by 7 bases and J by 4 bases. The CDR3 covers 15 residues. CDR3 sequence: CASIRKDRATGELFF. The CDR3 nucleotides are TGTGCCAGCATTCGTAAGGACAGGGCCACCGGGGAGCTGTTTTTT.

This chain uses TRBV23-1 with TRBJ2-1; D is perhaps TRBD1 (6 bases). TRBV23-1 is given ORF status, its function remaining uncertain. This CDR3 has 16 residues. V lost 3 bases and J 2 bases, leaving 14 bases between the germline ends. CDR3 DNA: TGCGCCAGCAGTCAGGTCGCCGGGACACCCTACAATGAGCAGTTCTTC. Encoded protein: CASSQVAGTPYNEQFF.

The J gene is TRBJ1-4, the V gene TRBV18, with 8 bases fitting TRBD1. CDR1 KGHSH and CDR2 LQKENI come from the germline V gene. The CDR3 length is 15 residues. Germline trimming cut 3 bases from V and 8 bases from J; bases unmatched to any gene: 8. The CDR3 spells CASSPRQGIGEKLFF. The CDR3 DNA follows: TGTGCCAGCTCACCGCGACAGGGGATAGGAGAAAAACTGTTTTTT.

CDR3 sequence: CASSLPGRGEQYF. The CDR3 DNA is TGTGCCAGCAGCTTGCCCGGGAGAGGCGAGCAGTACTTC. This sequence joins TRBV5-4 and TRBJ2-7, with D possibly being TRBD2 (6 bases). Germline V lookup: CDR1 SGHNT, CDR2 YYREEE (reference sequence). CDR3 length equals 13 residues. Trimming left V 1 base short and J 6 bases short, with 11 bases between.

V gene TRBV6-4 combines with J gene TRBJ2-2, with TRBD1 as a possible D gene (5 bases). The CDR3 has 14 residues. Germline V CDR1 and CDR2: MRHNA, SNTAGT. Deletions cut 6 bases from V and 3 bases from J, with 11 bases between. CDR3 DNA: TGTGCCAGCAGCCAGGGATCCGACACCGGGGAGCTGTTTTTT. It yields the protein CASSQGSDTGELFF.

This chain uses TRBV7-6 with TRBJ2-3; TRBD2 might be the D (6 bases). Germline V gives CDR1 SGHVS, CDR2 FNYEAQ. Trimming removed 3 bases from V and 1 base from J, with 14 bases in between. The CDR3 covers 16 residues. Here the CDR3 reads CASSLGGFLRTDTQYF. CDR3 nucleotide sequence: TGTGCCAGCAGCTTGGGGGGATTCCTACGCACAGATACGCAGTATTTT.

This sequence joins TRBV28 and TRBJ2-7, with D possibly being TRBD1 (5 bases). The CDR3 contains 13 residues. From germline, CDR1 is MDHEN and CDR2 SYDVKM. Trimming pared 6 bases from V and 7 bases from J, leaving 16 bases between. The CDR3 reads CASRQGRVGEQYF. Here the CDR3 DNA reads TGTGCCAGCAGGCAGGGTCGGGTGGGGGAGCAGTACTTC.

This clone was seen only a few times. The J gene is TRBJ2-2, the V gene TRBV4-1, with D maybe TRBD2 (5 bases). The CDR3 runs to 16 residues. The V gene lost 3 bases and the J gene lost 4 bases, with 15 bases spanning the gap. The germline V gene has CDR1 MGHRA and CDR2 YSYEKL. CDR3 residues: CASSQEPLAITGELFF. Here the CDR3 DNA reads TGCGCCAGCAGCCAGGAACCCTTAGCGATCACCGGGGAGCTGTTTTTT.

This clone was seen only a few times. This chain uses TRBV18 with TRBJ1-3; TRBD1 agrees at 9 bases. The V gene end was trimmed by 0 bases and the J gene end by 7 bases; junction bases not matched to a gene: 4. Germline V CDR1 and CDR2: KGHSH, LQKENI. The CDR3 runs 15 residues. The CDR3 nucleotides are TGTGCCAGCTCACCACCTGGGACAGGGTTGAACACCATATATTTT. Translating it yields CASSPPGTGLNTIYF. Full variable domain (outside the CDR3, taken from reference TRBV18 and TRBJ1-3): NAGVMQNPRHLVRRRGQEARLRCSPMKGHSHVYWYRQLPEEGLKFMVYLQKENIIDESGMPKERFSAEFPKEGPSILRIQQVVRGDSAAYFCASSPPGTGLNTIYFGEGSWLTVV.

This rearrangement joins TRBV30 to TRBJ1-5, with D unclear. Per the germline V gene, CDR1 is GTSNPN and CDR2 is SVGIG (reference sequence). Trimming cost V 3 bases and J 4 bases, with 13 bases left between them. The CDR3 totals 14 residues. CDR3 region: CAWSQVRGNQPQHF. The DNA for the CDR3 is TGTGCCTGGAGCCAAGTCCGAGGGAATCAGCCCCAGCATTTT.

The chain uses TRBV18 and TRBJ1-1; D might be TRBD1 (6 bases). V lost 3 bases, J lost 5 bases, and 13 bases lay in between. Germline loops: CDR1 KGHSH, CDR2 LQKENI. This CDR3 is built from 14 residues. The CDR3 coding sequence is TGTGCCAGCTCACCTTCAGGGGCGAGGACTGAAGCTTTCTTT. Its protein is CASSPSGARTEAFF.